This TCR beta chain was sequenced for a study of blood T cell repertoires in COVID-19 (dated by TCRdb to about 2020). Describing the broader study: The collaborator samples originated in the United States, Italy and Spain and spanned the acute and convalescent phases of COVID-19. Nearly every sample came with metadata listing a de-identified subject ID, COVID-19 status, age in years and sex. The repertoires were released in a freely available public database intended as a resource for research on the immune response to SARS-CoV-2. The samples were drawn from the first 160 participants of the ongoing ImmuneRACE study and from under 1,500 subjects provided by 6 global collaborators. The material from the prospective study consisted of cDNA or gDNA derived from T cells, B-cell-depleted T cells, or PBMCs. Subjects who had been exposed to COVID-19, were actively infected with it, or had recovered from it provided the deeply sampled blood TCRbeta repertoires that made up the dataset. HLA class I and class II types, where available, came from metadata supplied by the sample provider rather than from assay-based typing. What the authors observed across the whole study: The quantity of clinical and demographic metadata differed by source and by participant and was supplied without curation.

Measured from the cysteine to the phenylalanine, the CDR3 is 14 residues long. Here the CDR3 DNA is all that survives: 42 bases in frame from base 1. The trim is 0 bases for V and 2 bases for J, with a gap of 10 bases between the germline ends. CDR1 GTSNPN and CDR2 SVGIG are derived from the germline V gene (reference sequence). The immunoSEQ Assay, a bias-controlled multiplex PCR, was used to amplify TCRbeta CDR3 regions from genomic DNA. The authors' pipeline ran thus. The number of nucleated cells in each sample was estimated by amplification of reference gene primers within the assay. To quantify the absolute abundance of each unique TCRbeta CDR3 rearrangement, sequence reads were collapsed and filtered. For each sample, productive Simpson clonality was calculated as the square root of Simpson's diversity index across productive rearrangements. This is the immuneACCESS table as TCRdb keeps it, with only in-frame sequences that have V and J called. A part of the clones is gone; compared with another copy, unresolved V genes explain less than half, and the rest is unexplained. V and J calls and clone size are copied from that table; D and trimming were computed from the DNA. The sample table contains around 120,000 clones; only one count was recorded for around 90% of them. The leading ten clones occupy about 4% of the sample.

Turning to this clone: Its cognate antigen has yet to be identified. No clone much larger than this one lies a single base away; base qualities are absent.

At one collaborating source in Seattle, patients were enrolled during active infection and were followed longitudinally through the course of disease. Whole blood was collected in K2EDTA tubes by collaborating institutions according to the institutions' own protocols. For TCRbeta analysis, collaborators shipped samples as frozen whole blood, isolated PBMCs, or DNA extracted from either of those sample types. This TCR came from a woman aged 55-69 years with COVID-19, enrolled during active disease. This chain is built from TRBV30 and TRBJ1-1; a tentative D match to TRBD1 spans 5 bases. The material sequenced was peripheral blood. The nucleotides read TGTGCCTGGAGTGTAAAGGGGTCCAACACTGAAGCTTTCTTT. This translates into CAWSVKGSNTEAFF.